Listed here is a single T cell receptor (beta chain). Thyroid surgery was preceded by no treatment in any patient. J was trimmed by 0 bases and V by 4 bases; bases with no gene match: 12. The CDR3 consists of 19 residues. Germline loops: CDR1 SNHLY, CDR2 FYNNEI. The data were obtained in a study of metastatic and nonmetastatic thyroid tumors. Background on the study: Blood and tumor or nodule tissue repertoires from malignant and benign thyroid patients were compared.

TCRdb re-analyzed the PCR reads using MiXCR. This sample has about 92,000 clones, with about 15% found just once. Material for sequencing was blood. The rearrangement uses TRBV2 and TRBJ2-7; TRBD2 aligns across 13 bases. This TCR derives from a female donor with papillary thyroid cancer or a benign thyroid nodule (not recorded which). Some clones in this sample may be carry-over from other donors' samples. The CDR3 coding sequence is TGTGCCAGCAGTGCCGGACTAGCGGGGGATCGGTACAGCTCCTACGAGCAGTACTTC. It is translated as CASSAGLAGDRYSSYEQYF.